This is a list of T cell receptor beta chains from one sample in a study of shared clonotypes between healthy human individuals. Libraries were prepared by immunoSEQ multiplex PCR; TCRdb keeps only in-frame clonotypes and omits some of them. The table includes about 2 million clones, roughly 94% detected once. Sequenced material: naive CD4+ T cells sorted from blood. These receptors came from a man aged 18-30 years in good health. The CDR3 runs from the conserved cysteine through the conserved F or W. A D gene is named only where the DNA matches it firmly. Clone size is shown for a subset of rows, as once, few, many or a class of expanded clone.

J: TRBJ1-1
V: TRBV18
D: -
size: -
CDR3: CASSPRKGGNTEAFF
DNA: TGTGCCAGCTCACCACGCAAGGGGGGGAACACTGAAGCTTTCTTT

J: TRBJ1-1
V: TRBV5-1
D: -
size: -
CDR3: CASSLDERPHTEAFF
DNA: TGCGCCAGCAGCTTGGACGAGAGGCCGCACACTGAAGCTTTCTTT

J: TRBJ1-4
V: TRBV5-1
D: TRBD1
size: -
CDR3: CASSLRDRGRGAEKLFF
DNA: TGCGCCAGCAGCTTACGGGACAGGGGGCGAGGGGCAGAAAAACTGTTTTTT

J: TRBJ2-1
V: TRBV14
D: -
size: -
CDR3: CASTKNRDGGRSEQFF
DNA: TGTGCCAGCACCAAAAACCGGGACGGAGGGCGTTCTGAGCAGTTCTTC

J: TRBJ1-2
V: TRBV7-2
D: -
size: -
CDR3: CASSYGWNYGYTF
DNA: TGTGCCAGCAGCTACGGGTGGAACTATGGCTACACCTTC

J: TRBJ2-3
V: TRBV9
D: TRBD2
size: -
CDR3: CASSTEWTSGLTDTQYF
DNA: TGTGCCAGCAGCACCGAATGGACTAGCGGACTCACAGATACGCAGTATTTT

J: TRBJ2-1
V: TRBV7-2
D: TRBD1
size: few
CDR3: CASSLAGQGYNEQFF
DNA: TGTGCCAGCAGCTTAGCGGGACAGGGCTACAATGAGCAGTTCTTC

J: TRBJ1-2
V: TRBV18
D: -
size: -
CDR3: CASSFDLSDSQGYTF
DNA: TGTGCCAGCTCATTCGATCTCAGTGACAGCCAGGGCTACACCTTC

J: TRBJ1-1
V: TRBV6-5
D: -
size: -
CDR3: CASSYGSGVNTEAFF
DNA: TGTGCCAGCAGTTACGGATCAGGGGTGAACACTGAAGCTTTCTTT

J: TRBJ2-7
V: TRBV27
D: -
size: -
CDR3: CASSLRGNYEQYF
DNA: TGTGCCAGCAGTTTGCGTGGGAATTACGAGCAGTACTTC

J: TRBJ2-1
V: TRBV6-6
D: TRBD1
size: -
CDR3: CARREKATGWQFF
DNA: TGTGCCAGGAGAGAGAAAGCGACAGGGTGGCAGTTCTTC

J: TRBJ2-3
V: TRBV10-3
D: -
size: -
CDR3: CAISEPDRALIDTQYF
DNA: TGTGCCATCAGTGAGCCCGACCGGGCCTTGATAGATACGCAGTATTTT

J: TRBJ1-2
V: TRBV20-1
D: -
size: -
CDR3: CSAPPVSGYTF
DNA: TGCAGTGCCCCTCCAGTCAGTGGCTACACCTTC

J: TRBJ1-1
V: TRBV5-6
D: TRBD1
size: -
CDR3: CASSFGTGVGNTEAFF
DNA: TGTGCCAGCAGCTTCGGGACAGGGGTAGGGAACACTGAAGCTTTCTTT

J: TRBJ2-5
V: TRBV5-5
D: -
size: -
CDR3: CASSSSGRRYQETQYF
DNA: TGTGCCAGCAGCTCTTCGGGACGGAGGTACCAAGAGACCCAGTACTTC

J: TRBJ1-3
V: TRBV11-2
D: -
size: -
CDR3: CASSLRQLGNTIYF
DNA: TGTGCCAGCAGCTTACGTCAGCTTGGAAACACCATATATTTT

J: TRBJ2-1
V: TRBV7-9
D: TRBD1
size: -
CDR3: CASSLGTVLYNEQFF
DNA: TGTGCCAGCAGCCTGGGGACAGTCCTCTACAATGAGCAGTTCTTC

J: TRBJ2-2
V: TRBV7-2
D: TRBD2
size: -
CDR3: CASITGGTSSGRAFGELFF
DNA: TGTGCCAGCATAACAGGGGGCACGTCTAGCGGGAGGGCCTTCGGGGAGCTGTTTTTT

J: TRBJ2-7
V: TRBV11-2
D: -
size: -
CDR3: CASSFLPNEQYF
DNA: TGTGCCAGCAGCTTCCTCCCTAACGAGCAGTACTTC

J: TRBJ1-6
V: TRBV4-3
D: -
size: -
CDR3: CASSQDMGKRSPLHF
DNA: TGCGCCAGCAGCCAAGATATGGGGAAAAGATCACCCCTCCACTTT

J: TRBJ2-3
V: TRBV5-1
D: -
size: -
CDR3: CASSSPRGRTTDTQYF
DNA: TGCGCCAGCAGCTCCCCTCGGGGCCGGACCACAGATACGCAGTATTTT

J: TRBJ2-2
V: TRBV2
D: -
size: -
CDR3: CASSETGVVNTGELFF
DNA: TGTGCCAGCAGTGAAACCGGGGTGGTTAATACCGGGGAGCTGTTTTTT

J: TRBJ2-5
V: TRBV7-2
D: -
size: once
CDR3: CASTVIPSAPYF
DNA: TGTGCCAGCACCGTCATACCAAGCGCCCCGTACTTC

J: TRBJ2-3
V: TRBV9
D: -
size: -
CDR3: CASSASGRTDTQYF
DNA: TGTGCCAGCAGCGCGAGCGGGCGCACAGATACGCAGTATTTT

J: TRBJ2-2
V: TRBV5-6
D: TRBD1
size: -
CDR3: CASSLMDRDAGELFF
DNA: TGTGCCAGCAGCTTGATGGACAGGGATGCCGGGGAGCTGTTTTTT

J: TRBJ2-7
V: TRBV7-3
D: -
size: -
CDR3: CASSLEAGSSYEQYF
DNA: TGTGCCAGCAGCTTAGAGGCAGGGAGCTCCTACGAGCAGTACTTC

J: TRBJ1-2
V: TRBV27
D: -
size: -
CDR3: CASSLVPRRGGYTF
DNA: TGTGCCAGCAGTTTAGTCCCCCGAAGAGGTGGCTACACCTTC

J: TRBJ2-2
V: TRBV2
D: -
size: -
CDR3: CASSGTSNTGELFF
DNA: TGTGCCAGCAGTGGGACTTCGAACACCGGGGAGCTGTTTTTT

J: TRBJ2-4
V: TRBV5-1
D: -
size: -
CDR3: CASSLEENIQYF
DNA: TGCGCCAGCAGCTTGGAGGAAAACATTCAGTACTTC

J: TRBJ2-1
V: TRBV9
D: TRBD1
size: -
CDR3: CASSVAGQSYNEQFF
DNA: TGTGCCAGCAGCGTAGCGGGACAGTCCTACAATGAGCAGTTCTTC

J: TRBJ2-7
V: TRBV20-1
D: -
size: -
CDR3: CSARAGESQYF
DNA: TGCAGTGCTAGAGCCGGGGAATCGCAGTACTTC

J: TRBJ1-2
V: TRBV6-5
D: -
size: -
CDR3: CASSLLRAGSDGYTF
DNA: TGTGCCAGCAGTTTGTTGAGAGCCGGGAGTGATGGCTACACCTTC

J: TRBJ2-5
V: TRBV12-5
D: -
size: once
CDR3: CASGLVLSGQQETQYF
DNA: TGTGCTAGTGGTTTGGTACTTTCGGGACAACAAGAGACCCAGTACTTC

J: TRBJ2-1
V: TRBV11-2
D: TRBD1
size: few
CDR3: CASSYRGSYNEQFF
DNA: TGTGCCAGCAGCTACAGGGGCTCCTACAATGAGCAGTTCTTC

J: TRBJ1-1
V: TRBV5-1
D: -
size: -
CDR3: CASRGEMNTEAFF
DNA: TGCGCCAGCAGAGGGGAAATGAACACTGAAGCTTTCTTT

J: TRBJ2-7
V: TRBV5-4
D: TRBD1
size: few
CDR3: CASGRDSGIYEQYF
DNA: TGTGCCAGCGGCCGGGACAGTGGCATCTACGAGCAGTACTTC

J: TRBJ2-7
V: TRBV27
D: -
size: -
CDR3: CASLPPGRWAPYEQYF
DNA: TGTGCCAGCCTACCTCCCGGGCGGTGGGCTCCCTACGAGCAGTACTTC

J: TRBJ2-5
V: TRBV7-9
D: TRBD2
size: -
CDR3: CASSAGLAGEETQYF
DNA: TGTGCCAGCAGCGCCGGACTAGCGGGAGAGGAGACCCAGTACTTC

J: TRBJ1-6
V: TRBV7-2
D: -
size: -
CDR3: CASSSQGFGSPLHF
DNA: TGTGCCAGCAGCTCCCAGGGCTTTGGTTCACCCCTCCACTTT

J: TRBJ2-1
V: TRBV4-1
D: TRBD2
size: once
CDR3: CASSQESPRGGLSSYNEQFF
DNA: TGCGCCAGCAGCCAAGAGAGTCCGCGGGGGGGCCTTTCGTCCTACAATGAGCAGTTCTTC

J: TRBJ2-7
V: TRBV5-1
D: TRBD1
size: -
CDR3: CASSLDLGTDTYEQYF
DNA: TGCGCCAGCAGCTTGGATCTTGGGACAGACACCTACGAGCAGTACTTC

J: TRBJ1-1
V: TRBV6-5
D: -
size: -
CDR3: CASTRGTEAFF
DNA: TGTGCCAGCACAAGGGGGACTGAAGCTTTCTTT

J: TRBJ1-2
V: TRBV5-1
D: -
size: -
CDR3: CASKMGGNDYGYTF
DNA: TGCGCCAGCAAAATGGGAGGGAACGACTATGGCTACACCTTC

J: TRBJ2-2
V: TRBV9
D: -
size: once
CDR3: CASSGLVAGELFF
DNA: TGTGCCAGCAGCGGCCTAGTTGCCGGGGAGCTGTTTTTT

J: TRBJ1-5
V: TRBV7-9
D: TRBD1
size: -
CDR3: CASSLASGQGNQPQHF
DNA: TGTGCCAGCAGCTTAGCGTCGGGACAGGGCAATCAGCCCCAGCATTTT